Listed below are T cell receptor beta chains from one sample, sequenced in a study of shared clonotypes between healthy human individuals. TCRdb keeps only in-frame clones here, not all; method: immunoSEQ multiplex PCR. The profile shows hundreds of thousands of clones, roughly 96% of them singletons. Sample: naive CD8+ T cells sorted from blood. The receptors were sampled from a man younger than 45 in good health. The CDR3 runs from the conserved cysteine through the conserved F or W. A D gene is named only where the DNA matches it firmly. Rows give clone size only sometimes, using once, few, many, or a class for an expanded clone.

V	J	D	size	DNA	CDR3
TRBV5-6	TRBJ1-4	.	.	TGTGCCAGCAGCTTTCGGACTAGCGAAAAACTGTTTTTT	CASSFRTSEKLFF
TRBV4-2	TRBJ2-1	.	.	TGTGCCAGCAGCCAAGAATACAGCTCCTACAATGAGCAGTTCTTC	CASSQEYSSYNEQFF
TRBV5-4	TRBJ2-2	.	.	TGTGCCAGCAGCTTCCAGCAAAGCACCGGGGAGCTGTTTTTT	CASSFQQSTGELFF
TRBV4-1	TRBJ2-7	TRBD2	.	TGCGCCAGCAGCCAAGTAGCGGGGACCTACGAGCAGTACTTC	CASSQVAGTYEQYF
TRBV15	TRBJ2-2	.	.	TGTGCCACCAGCAGAGAGGATTACACCGGGGAGCTGTTTTTT	CATSREDYTGELFF
TRBV10-1	TRBJ2-1	.	once	TGCGCCAGCAGTCACCAGGGGTTCCGCAATGAGCAGTTCTTC	CASSHQGFRNEQFF
TRBV11-2	TRBJ2-3	TRBD2	.	TGTGCCAGCAGCTTAGATCATCTAGCGGGAGTTACAGATACGCAGTATTTT	CASSLDHLAGVTDTQYF
TRBV14	TRBJ2-7	.	.	TGTGCCAGCAGCCAAGATCTCTCGGCTTCCTACGAGCAGTACTTC	CASSQDLSASYEQYF
TRBV18	TRBJ2-7	TRBD1	.	TGTGCCAGCTCACCGGGACAGGGGGCGTTCGAGCAGTACTTC	CASSPGQGAFEQYF
TRBV9	TRBJ1-2	.	.	TGTGCCAGCAGCGTAGGGTCTAACTATGGCTACACCTTC	CASSVGSNYGYTF
TRBV28	TRBJ2-5	.	.	TGTGCCAGCAGTTCCGCAGGGCAAGAGACCCAGTACTTC	CASSSAGQETQYF
TRBV28	TRBJ2-7	.	.	TGTGCCAGCAGTTCAGGTCAACTATACGAGCAGTACTTC	CASSSGQLYEQYF